This T cell receptor (beta chain) was sequenced during a study of T cells after yellow fever vaccination. Study-wide results and limits: The appearance of a small share of clonotypes in both CD4 and CD8 compartments was observed. Abundant bulk-population clonotypes could contaminate the FACS-sorted repertoires. On re-exposure, the response was weaker but peaked faster, at day 5 versus 15.

Note on this clonotype: Its antigen remains unidentified.

TCRdb fed the 5' RACE reads into MiXCR, producing one record per CDR3 protein. The repertoire holds about 220,000 distinct CDR3 sequences, with 3% to 3.5% as singletons. The TCR was taken from a young man who received the YFV17D yellow fever vaccine. Sequenced material: CD4+ T cells sorted from PBMCs, taken 10 days after the yellow fever booster vaccination.

For the CDR3, the DNA is TGCAGCGTTGTGGGCAGCACAGATACGCAGTATTTT. This encodes CSVVGSTDTQYF. V and J are TRBV29-1 and TRBJ2-3; no reliable D call. V lost 4 bases and J lost 0, with 5 bases in between. CDR1 and CDR2 (germline): SQVTM, ANQGSEA. The CDR3 is made up of 12 amino acids.